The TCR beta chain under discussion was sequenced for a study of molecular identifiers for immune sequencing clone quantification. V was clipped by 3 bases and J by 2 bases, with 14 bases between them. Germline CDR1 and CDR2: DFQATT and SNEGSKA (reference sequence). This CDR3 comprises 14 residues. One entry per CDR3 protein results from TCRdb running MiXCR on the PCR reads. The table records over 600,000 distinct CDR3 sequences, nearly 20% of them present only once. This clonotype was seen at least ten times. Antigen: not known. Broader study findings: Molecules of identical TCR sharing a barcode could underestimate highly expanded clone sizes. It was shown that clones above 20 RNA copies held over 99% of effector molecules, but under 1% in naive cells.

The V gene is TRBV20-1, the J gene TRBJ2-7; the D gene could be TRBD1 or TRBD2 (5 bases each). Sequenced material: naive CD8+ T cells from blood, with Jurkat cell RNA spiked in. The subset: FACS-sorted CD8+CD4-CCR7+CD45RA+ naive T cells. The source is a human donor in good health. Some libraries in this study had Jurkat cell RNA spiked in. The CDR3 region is CSASGWGIAYEQYF. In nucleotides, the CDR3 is TGCAGTGCTAGTGGATGGGGGATAGCCTACGAGCAGTACTTC.